Listed below are T cell receptor beta chains from one sample, sequenced in a study of cytomegalovirus exposure and HLA in healthy donors. TCRdb's copy holds only in-frame clones and misses some; the assay was immunoSEQ multiplex PCR. The sample includes about 150,000 clones, about 80% of them seen just once. Sequenced material: PBMCs. These receptors were obtained from a middle-aged man in good health and CMV-seropositive. CDR3s include the opening cysteine and the closing phenylalanine or tryptophan. D genes are given only for firm matches. Clone size appears in some rows only: once, few, many, or a class for an expanded clone.

clone_size,d_call,v_call,j_call,cdr3_nt,cdr3_aa
.,TRBD1,TRBV7-8,TRBJ1-1,TGTGCCAGCAGCTTAATCGAGGGGGCGAACACTGAAGCTTTCTTT,CASSLIEGANTEAFF
.,.,TRBV6-6,TRBJ2-1,TGTGCCAGCAGTTACGGAGGGCGTCTTACTTACAATGAGCAGTTCTTC,CASSYGGRLTYNEQFF
few,.,TRBV11-2,TRBJ1-2,TGTGCCAGCAGCTCTAATTCAGGGCCTTCTAACTATGGCTACACCTTC,CASSSNSGPSNYGYTF
.,TRBD1,TRBV25-1,TRBJ1-4,TGTGCCAGCAGTCCGGGACAGGGGGCGGAAAAACTGTTTTTT,CASSPGQGAEKLFF
.,.,TRBV5-6,TRBJ1-3,TGTGCCAGCAGCTTGGTGGCAGGCTCTGGAAACACCATATATTTT,CASSLVAGSGNTIYF
few,.,TRBV7-9,TRBJ2-7,TGTGCCAGCAGTTCTGAGCGGCTTACTCCCTACGAGCAGTACTTC,CASSSERLTPYEQYF
.,TRBD2,TRBV7-3,TRBJ2-2,TGTGCCAGCAGCCAGCTAGCGGGTCCGACCGGGGAGCTGTTTTTT,CASSQLAGPTGELFF
.,.,TRBV11-2,TRBJ2-3,TGTGCCAGCAGCCCCCAAGGCGGGTACAGCACAGATACGCAGTATTTT,CASSPQGGYSTDTQYF
.,TRBD2,TRBV5-1,TRBJ2-1,TGCGCCAGCAGCTTGGAAGCGGGAGGATGGCATGAGCAGTTCTTC,CASSLEAGGWHEQFF
.,.,TRBV5-1,TRBJ2-2,TGCGCCAGCAGCTTGGATGGGCGAGACACCGGGGAGCTGTTTTTT,CASSLDGRDTGELFF
.,.,TRBV19,TRBJ2-1,TGTGCCAGTAGTATAATGGGCACGGAGCAGTTCTTC,CASSIMGTEQFF
.,TRBD2,TRBV19,TRBJ2-2,TGTGCCAGTAGTATGGTAGCGGGAGGTTTCACCGGGGAGCTGTTTTTT,CASSMVAGGFTGELFF
few,.,TRBV6-1,TRBJ2-7,TGTGCCAGCAGTGAACAGGGATACGAGCAGTACTTC,CASSEQGYEQYF
.,.,TRBV5-4,TRBJ2-7,TGTGCCAGCAGCTTAGGGGGGGAGGGCTCCTACGAGCAGTACTTC,CASSLGGEGSYEQYF
.,.,TRBV13,TRBJ1-1,TGTGCCAGCAGCTTAGACTACACTGAAGCTTTCTTT,CASSLDYTEAFF
.,TRBD2,TRBV7-2,TRBJ2-5,TGTGCCAGCAGCACACTAGCGGGAGAATGGGAGACCCAGTACTTC,CASSTLAGEWETQYF
.,.,TRBV5-1,TRBJ2-1,TGCGCCAGCAGCTTGGGAGCGGCCACCTACAATGAGCAGTTCTTC,CASSLGAATYNEQFF
once,TRBD1,TRBV2,TRBJ2-7,TGTGCCAGCGGACAGGGGAAGCAATCCTACGAGCAGTACTTC,CASGQGKQSYEQYF
.,.,TRBV10-3,TRBJ2-1,TGTGCCATCAGTGGTGGGAGCTCCTACAATGAGCAGTTCTTC,CAISGGSSYNEQFF
.,.,TRBV9,TRBJ2-2,TGTGCCAGCAGCGTAGATAGCTCGCCCAACACCGGGGAGCTGTTTTTT,CASSVDSSPNTGELFF
.,TRBD2,TRBV6-4,TRBJ2-7,TGTGCCAGCAGTGACCCGGGACTAGTACCCCACGAGCAGTACTTC,CASSDPGLVPHEQYF
once,.,TRBV4-1,TRBJ2-7,TGCGCCAGCAGCCAAGATGAGAGTAGATCAATCGAGCAGTACTTC,CASSQDESRSIEQYF
.,.,TRBV6-1,TRBJ2-7,TGTGCCAGTAGAGCTAGCTCCTACGAGCAGTACTTC,CASRASSYEQYF
.,TRBD2,TRBV10-3,TRBJ2-1,TGTGCCATCAGACCCAGGACTAGCGAGGGGGAATACAATGAGCAGTTCTTC,CAIRPRTSEGEYNEQFF
.,.,TRBV30,TRBJ2-7,TGTGCCTGTCTTCGGGGAAGAGGGGGCTACGAGCAGTACTTC,CACLRGRGGYEQYF
.,.,TRBV18,TRBJ2-7,TGTGCCAGCTCACCCGTGGCAAGTGGCATCGAGCAGTACTTC,CASSPVASGIEQYF
.,TRBD1,TRBV2,TRBJ1-1,TGTGCCAGCAGTGCTACAGGGGAAACTGAAGCTTTCTTT,CASSATGETEAFF
.,TRBD2,TRBV11-2,TRBJ2-1,TGTGCCAGCAGCCCGACTAGCGGCTACAATGAGCAGTTCTTC,CASSPTSGYNEQFF
.,.,TRBV5-4,TRBJ2-3,TGTGCCAGCAGCTTGGTGGTCTCTAGGTTGACAGATACGCAGTATTTT,CASSLVVSRLTDTQYF
few,.,TRBV7-9,TRBJ1-4,TGTGCCAGCAGCCCCAGACAGGAACTTAATGAAAAACTGTTTTTT,CASSPRQELNEKLFF
.,.,TRBV29-1,TRBJ1-2,TGCAGCGTTGACCCAGGCGATCCCTATGGCTACACCTTC,CSVDPGDPYGYTF
.,.,TRBV7-9,TRBJ2-5,TGTGCCAGCAGCCCCCTAGGGAGCTGGGATGAGACCCAGTACTTC,CASSPLGSWDETQYF
.,TRBD2,TRBV6-1,TRBJ2-7,TGTGCCAGCAGTGAGACTAGCGTAGCCTACGAGCAGTACTTC,CASSETSVAYEQYF
.,TRBD2,TRBV5-1,TRBJ2-5,TGCGCCAGCAGCCCCGGGACTAGCATGGAAGGGGAGACCCAGTACTTC,CASSPGTSMEGETQYF
.,TRBD2,TRBV27,TRBJ2-2,TGTGCCAGCAGCACCCTTAGCGGGGGCCACACCGGGGAGCTGTTTTTT,CASSTLSGGHTGELFF
.,.,TRBV28,TRBJ1-5,TGTGCCAGCAGTCAGGCCCATCAGCCCCAGCATTTT,CASSQAHQPQHF
.,TRBD1,TRBV9,TRBJ2-7,TGTGCCAGCAGCTCCGGGACAGCAACCTACGAGCAGTACTTC,CASSSGTATYEQYF
once,.,TRBV19,TRBJ1-1,TGTGCCAGTGGGGGGATTCTGAACACTGAAGCTTTCTTT,CASGGILNTEAFF
.,.,TRBV7-2,TRBJ2-7,TGTGCCAGCAAGGGAGATTCATCCTACGAGCAGTACTTC,CASKGDSSYEQYF
.,TRBD2,TRBV7-2,TRBJ2-7,TGTGCCAGCAGCCTATGGACTAGCTCCTACGAGCAGTACTTC,CASSLWTSSYEQYF
.,.,TRBV6-5,TRBJ2-7,TGTGCCAGCACCTCAGACTACGAGCAGTACTTC,CASTSDYEQYF
.,.,TRBV27,TRBJ2-7,TGTGCCAGCAGTTTCGGCGGCGGGAACTCCTACGAGCAGTACTTC,CASSFGGGNSYEQYF
.,TRBD1,TRBV7-9,TRBJ1-2,TGTGCCAGCACCCTGCGGGGAACAGGGGGCTCTGGCTACACCTTC,CASTLRGTGGSGYTF
.,.,TRBV7-8,TRBJ1-2,TGTGCCAGCAGCTTATCGAGATCTCATGGCTACACCTTC,CASSLSRSHGYTF
once,TRBD1,TRBV5-1,TRBJ1-2,TGCGCCAGCAGCTTCCGGGACAGCTATGGCTACACCTTC,CASSFRDSYGYTF
.,TRBD2,TRBV9,TRBJ2-7,TGTGCCAGCAGCGTAGATGGCGGGAGGGCCTACATCGAGCAGTACTTC,CASSVDGGRAYIEQYF
.,TRBD1,TRBV28,TRBJ1-5,TGTGCCAGCAGTTTGCGGATCGAACCGGGACAGGCTGGTCAGCCCCAGCATTTT,CASSLRIEPGQAGQPQHF
.,.,TRBV7-9,TRBJ2-7,TGTTCCAGCAGCAGAGGACACCTCTACGAGCAGTACTTC,CSSSRGHLYEQYF
.,.,TRBV5-5,TRBJ1-1,TGTGCCAGCAGCTGGGTCGGCGGGGGGCTGAGGACTGAAGCTTTCTTT,CASSWVGGGLRTEAFF
.,TRBD1,TRBV2,TRBJ1-1,TGTGCCAGCAGTAAAACAGGGGTCGACACTGAAGCTTTCTTT,CASSKTGVDTEAFF
.,.,TRBV28,TRBJ1-1,TGTGCCAGCGGCCAGGGGCCCACTGAAGCTTTCTTT,CASGQGPTEAFF
.,TRBD2,TRBV10-3,TRBJ2-3,TGTGCCATCAGGCTCTCGGGAGGAACAGATACGCAGTATTTT,CAIRLSGGTDTQYF
.,TRBD1,TRBV9,TRBJ1-6,TGTGCCAGCAGCGCATCGGGACAGGCCCGGGCCCTCCACTTT,CASSASGQARALHF
.,.,TRBV28,TRBJ2-7,TGTGCCAGCAGTGGGGGGACAGATAGCGGCGAGCAGTACTTC,CASSGGTDSGEQYF